This TCR beta chain was recovered during a study of cytotoxic CD8 clonotypes in ibrutinib-treated CLL. In the study overall: Response material was collected after a median around 12 months of treatment, range 6 to 36.

The table lists this clone with a count of one. Libraries were prepared by immunoSEQ multiplex PCR; TCRdb keeps only in-frame clonotypes and omits some of them. Of about 25,000 clones detected, 65% to 70% appear once; the ten largest clones hold 51%. V shed 4 bases and J shed 0 bases, with 14 bases lying between them. This CDR3 region has 17 residues. Germline V lookup: CDR1 SGHRS, CDR2 YFSETQ. Genomic DNA for TCR beta libraries, approximately 2.1 micrograms, came from cryopreserved PBMCs. This TCR was sampled from a human donor with chronic lymphocytic leukemia. The specimen was PBMCs, collected at disease progression, from a patient treated with ibrutinib. This chain connects TRBV5-1 to TRBJ1-6; tentatively, D is TRBD1 (6 bases). Here the CDR3 DNA reads TGCGCCAGCAGCCCTGACAGGAGGAGCTCCTATAATTCACCCCTCCACTTT. Its protein product is CASSPDRRSSYNSPLHF.